One T cell receptor beta chain is described in this entry. This clonotype was seen ten or more times. No antigen is known for it. One base away there is no much larger clone; base qualities are not given. The record originates from a study of T cells in Graves' hyperthyroidism and ophthalmopathy (dated by TCRdb to between 2018 and 2020). About the investigation overall: Peripheral blood was sampled at the time of initial diagnosis, prior to any treatment. An independent validation cohort of under 20 hyperthyroidism patients and approximately 17 patients who later progressed to ophthalmopathy tested prospective prediction of ophthalmopathy. The paper reports TCR Vbeta CDR3 sequencing of roughly 140 peripheral blood samples: 40 or so ophthalmopathy, about 75 hyperthyroidism and approximately 17 progressor patients. The 90 to 100 discovery patients were randomly divided into training and test sets at a 7:3 ratio. To identify distinguishing TCR V-J signatures, a discovery cohort of 90 to 100 patients was used, comprising 43 with Graves' ophthalmopathy and around 57 with stable Graves' hyperthyroidism. In addition, the study compared T-cell repertoires in thyroid tissue and in blood from several Graves' hyperthyroidism patients. Following sampling, methimazole starting at 30 mg daily was given to hyperthyroidism patients, and high-dose intravenous methylprednisolone was given to ophthalmopathy patients. General findings and caveats noted by the study authors: Most expanded thyroid clonotypes (frequency above 0.001) were also detected in blood, suggesting blood repertoires may reflect thyroid immune responses. In cross-validation, a model built on a 13 V-J signature told ophthalmopathy apart from stable hyperthyroidism with 85% to 90% sensitivity and about 81% specificity, and in testing the same model reached 80%/75%. During validation, the model predicted progression to ophthalmopathy a median of about 6.3 months ahead of onset, with around 70% sensitivity and 72% to 80% specificity. No statistical method was used to fix the sample size in advance, and group allocation was not hidden from the investigators.

The CDR3 has 15 amino acids, counting the end cysteine and phenylalanine. CDR3 DNA only is kept here, 45 bases in frame from base 1. The germline V end is reduced by 2 bases and the J end by 0 bases; junction bases left unmatched: 4. CDR1 MGHRA and CDR2 YSYEKL were looked up in the germline V gene. Amplification of TCR beta CDR3 regions was carried out from RNA transcripts. The first round of RT-PCR for the TCR CDR3 was performed with the HTBI primer set and the Qiagen OneStep RT-PCR kit. The libraries were constructed in a second round of multiplex PCR and then size-selected and purified. The libraries were sequenced on an Illumina HiSeq2000 using paired-end 100 bp reads. On the study's bioinformatics: SOAPnuke was used to process the raw data, removing reads that contained adapters or uncalled bases, had a mean Phred below 15, or lacked an exact match to the constant primer or identifier. COPE v1.2.5 was used to merge the high-quality paired reads, and each unique nucleotide sequence was defined as a clonotype. MiTCR v1.1 was used to align clonotypes to the IMGT TRBV, TRBD and TRBJ reference segments. The analysis included only V-J combinations with a frequency above 0.0001, which together covered more than 99% of the repertoires. A TCS score was defined as the ratio between F50 (clonal expansion) and ExV (chaos), using BLOSUM62-based TCRdist between CDR3 peptides within each V-J. Welch's t-statistics and random forest reduced 450 to 600 V-J features to 10 to 15, which were used in a naive Bayes classifier (R e1071). TCRdb ran its own pipeline on the public reads, namely fastp trimming at Q25 and MiXCR clone calling, and kept in-frame beta chains. Every distinct CDR3 protein forms one entry, paired with its most common genes and DNA. It is TCRdb's table, rather than the study itself, that gives the V and J calls and clone size. Across this sample there are some 370,000 distinct CDR3 sequences, with about a sixth seen only once. Together, the top ten hold 30% to 40% of the sample.

Hyperthyroidism patients were aged 18 to 65 years and newly diagnosed, with disease duration of less than 2 months. Any patient with an uncontrolled infection, another autoimmune disease, pregnancy or lactation was excluded. Clinical symptoms, serum thyroxine and TRAb, thyroid ultrasound, and orbital computed tomography formed the basis for the diagnoses. Blood from progressor patients was drawn when they were first diagnosed with hyperthyroidism, before any ophthalmopathy symptoms appeared. PBMCs were separated from 8 to 10 ml of fresh peripheral blood using Ficoll-Paque density gradient centrifugation. Progressor patients were defined as those initially diagnosed with Graves' hyperthyroidism in whom ophthalmopathy developed during follow-up. Total RNA was extracted using Trizol reagent, and RNA quality was assessed on an Agilent 2100 Bioanalyzer.

The TCR originated in a woman aged 25 to 39 with Graves' hyperthyroidism that later progressed to Graves' ophthalmopathy. The chain is encoded by TRBV4-1 joined to TRBJ2-7; 7 junctional bases match TRBD2. The sequencing input was blood. The CDR3 in this case is CASSQSTSDSYEQYF. Read as DNA, the sequence is TGCGCCAGCAGCCAATCTACTAGCGACTCCTACGAGCAGTACTTC.